The T cell receptor beta chain under discussion was sequenced for a study of T cells after posttransplantation cyclophosphamide. Data came from immunoSEQ multiplex PCR; TCRdb stores just in-frame clones and leaves some out. The data contain 45,000 to 65,000 clones, about 86% of them singletons. The germline V and J ends were trimmed by 3 bases and 2 bases, with 3 bases remaining between them. CDR3 length: 12 amino acids. CDR1 is SGHTA, CDR2 FQGNSA, per germline. This TCR derives from a man aged 25 to 45 with a blood cancer, CMV-positive, and with a related stem cell donor. V and J are TRBV7-2 and TRBJ2-3; no clear D. The sequenced sample consisted of PBMCs. The CDR3 nucleotides are TGTGCCAGCAGCTTCTACACAGATACGCAGTATTTT. Translation gives CASSFYTDTQYF.